The 21 T cell receptor beta chains given below trace back to one sample, sequenced in a study of blood T cell repertoires in COVID-19. The method was immunoSEQ multiplex PCR; TCRdb's version includes in-frame clones alone and lacks a portion of them. The data show a few hundred thousand clones, 85% seen once. Sequencing used peripheral blood. Receptors were obtained from a human donor in a cohort sampled during active COVID-19.

V is TRBV19 and J is TRBJ2-2; D is possibly TRBD1 (5 bases). Trimming stripped 2 bases from V and 4 bases from J, with 8 bases between. The CDR3 consists of 14 residues. Germline V gene sequence: CDR1 LNHDA, CDR2 SQIVND (reference sequence). The CDR3, as DNA: TGTGCCAGTAGTATACGACAGCCCACCGGGGAGCTGTTTTTT. It is translated as CASSIRQPTGELFF.

The rearrangement uses TRBV2 and TRBJ1-2; D possibly corresponds to TRBD1 (6 bases). The CDR3 is 13 amino acids. The V and J ends lost 5 bases and 8 bases respectively, with 15 bases between them. The germline V gene has CDR1 SNHLY and CDR2 FYNNEI. The CDR3: CASSTGTQEGYTF. Written as DNA, the CDR3 is TGTGCCAGCAGTACCGGGACACAGGAAGGCTACACCTTC.

The V and J genes are TRBV19 and TRBJ2-1; D gene unclear. The V gene lost 3 bases and the J gene lost 7 bases, with 22 bases spanning the gap. The CDR3 is 17 residues long. CDR1 LNHDA and CDR2 SQIVND come from the germline V gene (reference sequence). This chain's CDR3 is CASSIPLRLGDGNEQFF. CDR3 nucleotides: TGTGCCAGTAGTATCCCCCTGCGGCTAGGAGATGGTAATGAGCAGTTCTTC.

The chain employs TRBV2 and TRBJ2-3, with 12 bases fitting TRBD2. This CDR3 has 15 amino acids. Per the germline V gene, CDR1 is SNHLY and CDR2 is FYNNEI. Trimming took 6 bases from V and 3 from J; bases not matched to a gene: 4. As DNA, the CDR3 is TGTGCCAGCAGGGGAGGACTAGCGGGGACAGATACGCAGTATTTT. Residues: CASRGGLAGTDTQYF. Based on the CDR3 plus reference TRBV2 and TRBJ2-3, the full variable domain is EPEVTQTPSHQVTQMGQEVILRCVPISNHLYFYWYRQILGQKVEFLVSFYNNEISEKSEIFDDQFSVERPDGSNFTLKIRSTKLEDSAMYFCASRGGLAGTDTQYFGPGTRLTVL.

The rearrangement joins TRBV7-2 to TRBJ2-1; 8 nucleotides line up with TRBD2. This CDR3 is built from 16 residues. With 1 base clipped from V and 2 bases from J, the junction kept 4 bases outside the gene matches. The germline gives CDR1 SGHTA, CDR2 FQGNSA. The CDR3 loop reads CASSLGLARAYNEQFF. CDR3 DNA sequence: TGTGCCAGCAGCTTAGGACTAGCGCGGGCCTACAATGAGCAGTTCTTC.

The chain carries TRBV4-1 and TRBJ2-6; no reliable D call. The CDR3 is made up of 16 amino acids. V was trimmed by 4 bases and J by 4 bases, leaving 14 bases between them. Germline loops: CDR1 MGHRA, CDR2 YSYEKL. DNA for the CDR3: TGCGCCAGCAGCCTCGGGTCGCAATGGGGGGCCAACGTCCTGACTTTC. It encodes CASSLGSQWGANVLTF.

CDR3 protein: CASTKRVAGYTDTQYF. The CDR3 nucleotides are TGTGCCAGCACCAAGAGAGTAGCGGGATACACAGATACGCAGTATTTT. This chain links TRBV19 with TRBJ2-3; TRBD2 matches 8 bases. The CDR3 is 16 residues long. Germline CDR1 and CDR2: LNHDA and SQIVND (reference sequence). The ends lost 9 bases at V and 2 bases at J; junction bases unmatched: 13.

The V gene is TRBV7-3, the J gene TRBJ2-1; tentatively, D is TRBD2 (6 bases). The V and J ends lost 5 bases and 6 bases respectively, with 14 bases between them. The CDR3 contains 14 residues. Germline values: CDR1 SGHTA, CDR2 FQGTGA. The CDR3, as DNA: TGTGCCAGCAGCCCTCGTGGGGGAGGCAATGAGCAGTTCTTC. Protein: CASSPRGGGNEQFF.

J is TRBJ2-7 and V is TRBV12-3 or TRBV12-4; 9 bases map to TRBD1. V lost 5 bases, J lost 3 bases, and 2 bases stayed unmatched. The CDR3 runs 13 residues. The CDR3 nucleotides are TGTGCCAGCAGTCGACAGGGGGACTACGAGCAGTACTTC. Protein: CASSRQGDYEQYF.

To note about this clone: Within the sample, other DNA sequences also encode this same CDR3. The V and J genes are TRBV9 and TRBJ1-1; D unresolved. CDR1 SGDLS and CDR2 YYNGEE come from the germline V gene. Trimming removed 0 bases at V and 8 bases at J, with 8 bases between. This CDR3 is 12 amino acids long. This chain's CDR3 is CASSVGGTEAFF. CDR3 sequence (DNA): TGTGCCAGCAGCGTAGGAGGTACAGAAGCTTTCTTT.

The V call is TRBV28, the J call TRBJ2-3, with TRBD2 identical over 7 bases. This CDR3 region has 15 residues. Germline V gene data show CDR1 as MDHEN and CDR2 as SYDVKM. V shed 6 bases and J 4 bases; nucleotides not matched to a gene: 10. CDR3 nucleotide sequence: TGTGCCAGCAGCCGCGCGGGGGTGCTGGCAGATACGCAGTATTTT. The encoded protein is CASSRAGVLADTQYF.

V usage is TRBV5-5 and J usage is TRBJ2-7, with TRBD1 matching 7 bases. CDR3 length equals 15 residues. Germline V gives CDR1 SGHKS, CDR2 YYEKEE (reference sequence). The junction had 7 bases not matched to a gene; V was cut back by 4 bases and J by 0 bases. The CDR3 DNA is TGTGCCAGCAGCAGTGACAGGGTCAGCTCCTACGAGCAGTACTTC. This sequence encodes CASSSDRVSSYEQYF.

The CDR3 DNA reads TGTGCCAGCAGCCCCCTGCGGGGGAAGACAGGAGATGGCTACACCTTC. It codes for CASSPLRGKTGDGYTF. The V gene is TRBV11-1, the J gene TRBJ1-2, with D maybe TRBD1 (6 bases). Trimming stripped 5 bases from V and 6 bases from J, with 22 bases between. The CDR3 runs to 16 residues. Germline V CDR1 and CDR2: SGHAT, FQDESV (reference sequence).

The chain carries TRBV6-5 and TRBJ1-1; TRBD1 aligns across 7 bases. The V gene's germline CDR1 is MNHEY and CDR2 SVGAGI. The CDR3 has 16 amino acids. Trimming at V came to 2 bases and at J to 1 base, leaving 7 bases not matched to a gene. In nucleotides, the CDR3 is TGTGCCAGCAGTTACCGACCTACAGGGGCGAACACTGAAGCTTTCTTT. Protein sequence: CASSYRPTGANTEAFF.

In its sample, this clone was seen a few times. This sequence joins TRBV19 and TRBJ1-5; D uncertain. V was pared by 3 bases and J by 5 bases, with 14 bases between. This CDR3 comprises 15 residues. CDR1 is LNHDA and CDR2 is SQIVND in the germline V gene (reference sequence). CDR3 sequence (DNA): TGTGCCAGTAGTATCCGATCGGCGGGGTATCAGCCCCAGCATTTT. This translates into CASSIRSAGYQPQHF.

The V call is TRBV5-5, the J call TRBJ2-7; tentatively, D is TRBD1 (6 bases). Trimming removed 1 base from V and 1 base from J, with 15 bases in between. The CDR3 covers 16 residues. Germline CDR1 SGHKS, CDR2 YYEKEE (reference sequence). This CDR3 reads CASSLIFGQTSYEQYF. As DNA, the CDR3 is TGTGCCAGCAGCTTGATTTTCGGACAGACATCCTACGAGCAGTACTTC.

This clone was counted between two and nine times. This chain connects TRBV5-1 to TRBJ2-2; D is undetermined. The CDR3 extends over 13 amino acids. The germline CDR1 and CDR2 sequences are SGHRS and YFSETQ. Trimming removed 7 bases at V and 5 bases at J, with 12 bases between. Written as DNA, the CDR3 is TGCGCCAGCCGTATAACAGAGACCGGGGAGCTGTTTTTT. This sequence encodes CASRITETGELFF. The whole variable domain, filled in from reference TRBV5-1 and TRBJ2-2, reads KAGVTQTPRYLIKTRGQQVTLSCSPISGHRSVSWYQQTPGQGLQFLFEYFSETQRNKGNFPGRFSGRQFSNSRSEMNVSTLELGDSALYLCASRITETGELFFGEGSRLTVL.

The chain uses TRBV4-2 and TRBJ2-7, with 8 bases that match TRBD1. The germline V gene has CDR1 LGHNA and CDR2 YNFKEQ. This CDR3 contains 15 residues. The V gene end was trimmed by 1 base and the J gene end by 4 bases; junction bases not matched to a gene: 6. CDR3 in DNA: TGTGCCAGCAGCCAAGTTCCCGGACAGGGTTACGAGCAGTACTTC. Protein sequence: CASSQVPGQGYEQYF.

This chain links TRBV4-1 with TRBJ1-5; TRBD1 matches 8 bases. The CDR3 runs to 15 residues. CDR1 MGHRA and CDR2 YSYEKL come from the germline V gene. J was trimmed by 4 bases and V by 4 bases; bases with no gene match: 6. CDR3 region: CASSPLTGVNQPQHF. CDR3 bases: TGCGCCAGCAGCCCCTTGACAGGGGTTAATCAGCCCCAGCATTTT.

This clone showed up just once. V and J are TRBV23-1 and TRBJ2-5; a possible D gene is TRBD2 (6 bases). TRBV23-1 carries the ORF label, with uncertain function. The ends were cut back, 11 bases at V and 1 base at J, with 8 bases in the middle. This CDR3 is built from 11 residues. The CDR3 loop is CAGEVQETQYF. CDR3 bases: TGCGCCGGGGAGGTCCAAGAGACCCAGTACTTC.

V gene TRBV24-1 combines with J gene TRBJ2-7, with 8 bases matching TRBD1. Trimming took 0 bases from V and 6 from J; bases not matched to a gene: 9. CDR1 and CDR2 (germline): KGHDR, SFDVKD. The CDR3 totals 16 residues. CDR3 residues: CATSDLGPGGKTEQYF. DNA for the CDR3: TGTGCCACCAGTGATTTGGGCCCAGGGGGCAAGACCGAGCAGTACTTC.